One and the same sample provided the 25 T cell receptor beta chains below, sequenced in a study of control samples from healthy donors and cancer patients (dated by TCRdb to 2020 to 2021). The library relied on the immunoSEQ multiplex PCR assay. TCRdb re-hosts the immuneACCESS table, in-frame sequences only. Its copies lack some clones; in the studies checked, an unresolved V gene accounts for under half of them, and the cause for the rest is not known. In this sample the table shows about 170,000 clones, around 94% of which occur a single time. The leading ten clones occupy about 1.5% of the sample. Material for sequencing was blood. The origin of the receptors is a woman between 18 and 29 years old in good health.

The J gene is TRBJ1-1, the V gene TRBV2; no clear D. The CDR3 is made up of 14 amino acids. The germline V gene encodes CDR1 SNHLY and CDR2 FYNNEI. Trimming left V 6 bases short and J 1 base short, with 12 bases between. This chain's CDR3 is CASSVRQGNTEAFF. CDR3 coding DNA: TGTGCCAGCAGCGTCCGTCAAGGGAACACTGAAGCTTTCTTT.

The J gene is TRBJ2-7, the V gene TRBV7-9; TRBD1 is a possible D gene (6 bases). Germline assignment: CDR1 SEHNR and CDR2 FQNEAQ (reference sequence). V gave up 5 bases and J gave up 3 bases, with 14 bases separating them. The CDR3 is 14 amino acids. The CDR3 region has the DNA TGTGCCAGCAGCCCAGGGGCCCCCGTCTACGAGCAGTACTTC. Amino acid sequence: CASSPGAPVYEQYF.

The chain joins TRBV19 to TRBJ2-1; 9 nucleotides line up with TRBD1. Germline V gene lookup returns CDR1 LNHDA and CDR2 SQIVND (reference sequence). This CDR3 contains 21 residues. Unmatched junction bases numbered 18, after V lost 3 bases and J lost 0 bases. The DNA for the CDR3 is TGTGCCAGTAGTATGGGGCCGGGACAGGGTAACCGCTGGAGCTCCTACAATGAGCAGTTCTTC. Translation: CASSMGPGQGNRWSSYNEQFF.

The chain joins TRBV27 to TRBJ1-2, with D hard to call. The CDR3 spans 13 residues. The V gene's germline CDR1 is MNHEY and CDR2 SMNVEV (reference sequence). Trimming took off 1 base at V and 8 bases at J, with 11 bases between the two ends. The CDR3 reads CASSLYSAGGYTF. CDR3 DNA sequence: TGTGCCAGCAGTTTATACAGCGCCGGGGGCTACACCTTC.

The V gene is TRBV7-8, the J gene TRBJ2-7; D not certain. This CDR3 region has 13 residues. The germline gives CDR1 SGHVS, CDR2 FQNEAQ. The germline V and J ends were trimmed by 1 base and 3 bases, with 7 bases remaining between them. The CDR3 loop is CASSLDGYYEQYF. The CDR3 coding sequence is TGTGCCAGCAGCTTAGACGGCTACTACGAGCAGTACTTC.

This sequence joins TRBV10-3 and TRBJ1-4; a possible D gene is TRBD1 (6 bases). Deletions cut 6 bases from V and 8 bases from J, with 10 bases between. The CDR3 covers 12 residues. The germline V gene encodes CDR1 ENHRY and CDR2 SYGVKD. CDR3 sequence: CAISSQGEKLFF. The DNA of the CDR3 is TGTGCCATCAGCAGTCAGGGGGAAAAACTGTTTTTT.

The V gene is TRBV6-1, the J gene TRBJ2-7; D gene uncertain. V was clipped by 2 bases and J by 3 bases, with 2 bases between them. Germline V gene data show CDR1 as MNHNS and CDR2 as SASEGT. This CDR3 contains 11 residues. The CDR3 DNA follows: TGTGCCAGCAGTGAAAGCTACGAGCAGTACTTC. This gives the protein CASSESYEQYF.

The V gene is TRBV28, the J gene TRBJ1-2; D is unresolved. CDR3 length: 11 amino acids. CDR1 and CDR2 (germline): MDHEN, SYDVKM. V was clipped by 6 bases and J by 7 bases, with 9 bases between them. The CDR3 coding sequence is TGTGCCAGCAGCCCCTCGAGTGGCTACACCTTC. Translating gives CASSPSSGYTF.

The chain links TRBV5-1 to TRBJ2-1, with a weak D call TRBD2 (5 bases). Between the trimmed V and J ends, which lost 0 bases and 0 bases, there was a span of 25 bases. Germline CDR1 and CDR2: SGHRS and YFSETQ. The CDR3 is made up of 21 amino acids. CDR3 bases: TGCGCCAGCAGCTTGGAGCAGACCCCTCCCAGCAGACTAAGCTCCTACAATGAGCAGTTCTTC. As protein: CASSLEQTPPSRLSSYNEQFF.

The chain recombines TRBV9 with TRBJ2-3; possibly TRBD2 for D (5 bases). The CDR3 has 15 amino acids. Germline CDR1 reads SGDLS; CDR2 reads YYNGEE. The V and J ends lost 3 bases and 0 bases respectively, with 11 bases between them. The CDR3 protein is CASSASSTSTDTQYF. The CDR3 nucleotides read TGTGCCAGCAGCGCCTCTAGCACCAGCACAGATACGCAGTATTTT.

CDR3 DNA: TGTGCCAGCAGCCCCGCGGGGACTCGCGGAGGCTACACCTTC. The encoded protein is CASSPAGTRGGYTF. The rearrangement uses TRBV3-1 (or the pseudogene TRBV3-2) and TRBJ1-2; D is perhaps TRBD1 (5 bases). The CDR3 spans 14 residues. The germline V gene encodes CDR1 LGHDT and CDR2 YNNKEL (reference sequence). V was clipped by 4 bases and J by 8 bases, with 17 bases between them.

The chain joins TRBV27 to TRBJ1-5; possibly TRBD1 for D (6 bases). CDR3 size: 14 residues. V was clipped by 8 bases and J by 3 bases, with 14 bases between them. Germline values: CDR1 MNHEY, CDR2 SMNVEV (reference sequence). In DNA form, the CDR3 reads TGTGCCAGCCGGAAGGGGGGTCCCAATCAGCCCCAGCATTTT. Protein product: CASRKGGPNQPQHF.

The chain carries TRBV10-3 and TRBJ1-1; a weak D match, TRBD1 (6 bases). The V end lost 5 bases, the J end lost 1 base, and 14 bases lay between the germline ends. The CDR3 has 15 residues. From germline, CDR1 is ENHRY and CDR2 SYGVKD. CDR3 coding DNA: TGTGCCATCAGTTTACAGGGTGGAGGGAACACTGAAGCTTTCTTT. Translating gives CAISLQGGGNTEAFF.

The genes are TRBV9 and TRBJ2-2; D might be TRBD2 (6 bases). The CDR3 loop spans 17 amino acids. The V gene lost 1 base and the J gene lost 6 bases, with 19 bases spanning the gap. CDR1 SGDLS and CDR2 YYNGEE come from the germline V gene. In DNA, the CDR3 is TGTGCCAGCAGCGTACGGGGGAGACCCCGGGGTTCCGGGGAGCTGTTTTTT. Its protein product is CASSVRGRPRGSGELFF.

The rearrangement joins TRBV19 to TRBJ1-4; 8 positions match TRBD1. V shed 2 bases, J shed 8 bases, and the junction held 7 bases outside the gene matches. The CDR3 loop spans 15 amino acids. Looked up from germline, CDR1 is LNHDA and CDR2 is SQIVND (reference sequence). The CDR3 nucleotides are TGTGCCAGTAGTATAAGGACAGGGTATCGGGAAAAACTGTTTTTT. It encodes CASSIRTGYREKLFF.

This clone appeared once. The chain combines TRBV7-9 with TRBJ2-5, with TRBD1 matching 7 bases. The ends lost 5 bases at V and 4 bases at J; junction bases unmatched: 10. The CDR3 totals 15 residues. CDR1 and CDR2 (germline): SEHNR, FQNEAQ (reference sequence). CDR3 in DNA: TGTGCCAGCAGCCCTAGGGGGCAGGGAACAGAGACCCAGTACTTC. The encoded protein is CASSPRGQGTETQYF.

J is TRBJ2-2 and V is TRBV5-1; D not resolved. Germline V gene lookup returns CDR1 SGHRS and CDR2 YFSETQ. V dropped 4 bases and J dropped 2 bases, with 9 bases sitting between them. CDR3 length: 14 residues. The CDR3 DNA is TGCGCCAGCAGCCCCCCCAGCAACACCGGGGAGCTGTTTTTT. Protein sequence: CASSPPSNTGELFF.

The chain combines TRBV3-1 (or the pseudogene TRBV3-2) with TRBJ1-3, with a tentative D call TRBD1 (5 bases). The CDR3 loop spans 18 amino acids. The V gene lost 7 bases and the J gene lost 3 bases, with 25 bases spanning the gap. Germline V gene lookup returns CDR1 LGHDT and CDR2 YNNKEL (reference sequence). This chain's CDR3 is CASNRGEQQVHGGNTIYF. CDR3 nucleotide sequence: TGTGCCAGCAACCGGGGGGAGCAACAGGTCCATGGTGGAAACACCATATATTTT.

This clone was seen just once. The rearrangement joins TRBV2 to TRBJ2-5; TRBD2 is a possible D gene (5 bases). V was shortened by 7 bases and J by 2 bases, with 11 bases between the two germline ends. Germline assignment: CDR1 SNHLY and CDR2 FYNNEI. The CDR3 runs 13 residues. The CDR3 nucleotides are TGTGCCAGCAAGGGAGACATACAAGAGACCCAGTACTTC. Translating it yields CASKGDIQETQYF.

The chain joins TRBV12-5 to TRBJ1-2; 8 bases map to TRBD1. The CDR3 is 14 amino acids. CDR1 and CDR2 from the germline V gene are LGHNT and FRNRAP. V gave up 7 bases and J gave up 0 bases; unmatched junction bases: 4. CDR3 protein: CASAPTGANYGYTF. The CDR3 DNA follows: TGTGCTAGTGCCCCGACAGGGGCTAACTATGGCTACACCTTC.

The chain uses TRBV6-2 or TRBV6-3 and TRBJ2-7; 9 nucleotides line up with TRBD1. The germline V gene has CDR1 MNHEY and CDR2 SVGEGT. The CDR3 has 13 residues. V lost 5 bases, J lost 5 bases, and 4 bases stayed unmatched. CDR3 coding DNA: TGTGCCAGCAGTAAGGACAGGGGTAACGAGCAGTACTTC. Protein sequence: CASSKDRGNEQYF.

V and J are TRBV7-8 and TRBJ1-3; 9 bases are shared with TRBD1. V lost 5 bases and J lost 4; bases outside the gene matches: 0. The germline V gene encodes CDR1 SGHVS and CDR2 FQNEAQ. The CDR3 runs 13 residues. CDR3 sequence: CASSGTGGNTIYF. The CDR3 DNA follows: TGTGCCAGCAGCGGGACAGGGGGAAACACCATATATTTT.

This sequence joins TRBV19 and TRBJ1-3; weak D call: TRBD1 (5 bases). Trimming shortened V by 8 bases and J by 2 bases, and 16 bases separated the two germline ends. The germline gives CDR1 LNHDA, CDR2 SQIVND (reference sequence). The CDR3 consists of 15 residues. CDR3 residues: CASHPAGTAGNTIYF. In DNA, the CDR3 is TGTGCCAGTCACCCCGCTGGGACCGCTGGAAACACCATATATTTT.

V usage is TRBV11-3 and J usage is TRBJ2-7, with a weak D call TRBD1 (5 bases). Germline V gene sequence: CDR1 SGHNT, CDR2 YENEEA. With 3 bases removed from V and 7 bases from J, the gap between germline ends came to 10 bases. This CDR3 has 12 amino acids. The CDR3, as DNA: TGTGCCAGCAGCTTGGGGCCAGGGGAGCAGTACTTC. This translates into CASSLGPGEQYF.

The rearrangement joins TRBV7-2 to TRBJ2-7; TRBD1 agrees at 9 bases. Trimming cost V 4 bases and J 3 bases; bases outside gene matches: 7. Germline values: CDR1 SGHTA, CDR2 FQGNSA. This CDR3 spans 15 amino acids. For the CDR3, the DNA is TGTGCCAGCAGCTACGCCGGGACAGGGATCTACGAGCAGTACTTC. Protein: CASSYAGTGIYEQYF.